This T cell receptor beta chain was captured in a study of T cells after yellow fever vaccination. The V gene's germline CDR1 is MNHEY and CDR2 SMNVEV (reference sequence). V lost 4 bases and J lost 3, with 9 bases in between. The CDR3 covers 13 residues. The table lists this clonotype with a few counts. TCRdb itself ran the 5' RACE reads through MiXCR, one entry per CDR3 protein. Of 150,000 to 200,000 distinct CDR3 sequences in the sample, about a tenth are singletons; the top ten hold around 40%. The chain couples TRBV27 to TRBJ2-5; weak D call: TRBD1 (5 bases). The receptor comes from a young man who received the YFV17D yellow fever vaccine. Specimen: CD8+ T cells sorted from PBMCs, collected 45 days after the yellow fever booster vaccination. This chain's CDR3 is CASSSGREETQYF. The CDR3 DNA reads as TGTGCCAGCAGTTCCGGCAGGGAAGAGACCCAGTACTTC.